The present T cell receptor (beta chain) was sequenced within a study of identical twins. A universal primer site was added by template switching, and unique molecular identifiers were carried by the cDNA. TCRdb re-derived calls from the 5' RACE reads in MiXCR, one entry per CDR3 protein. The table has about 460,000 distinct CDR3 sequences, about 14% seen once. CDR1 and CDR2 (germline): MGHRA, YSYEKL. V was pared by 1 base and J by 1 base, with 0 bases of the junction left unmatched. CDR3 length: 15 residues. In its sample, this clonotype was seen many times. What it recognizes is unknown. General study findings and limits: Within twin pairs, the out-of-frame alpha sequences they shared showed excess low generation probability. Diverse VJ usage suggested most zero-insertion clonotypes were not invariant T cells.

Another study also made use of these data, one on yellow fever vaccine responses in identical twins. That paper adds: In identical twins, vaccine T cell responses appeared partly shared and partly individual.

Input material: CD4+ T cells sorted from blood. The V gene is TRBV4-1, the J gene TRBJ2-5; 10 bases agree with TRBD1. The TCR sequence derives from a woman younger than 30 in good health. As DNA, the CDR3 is TGCGCCAGCAGCCAAGGGACAGGGGGCCAAGAGACCCAGTACTTC. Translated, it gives CASSQGTGGQETQYF.